The T cell receptor beta chain under discussion was sequenced for a study of regulatory T cells in long-lasting Graves disease (TCRdb year 2021). At the level of the whole study: Newly diagnosed Graves' disease patients had taken antithyroid drugs for less than 3 months. A total of roughly 35 samples were covered by TCR sequencing, comprising about 13 persistent and around 20 newly diagnosed Graves' disease patients. Patients with persistent Graves' disease were compared with patients with newly diagnosed Graves' disease using TCR sequencing and RNA sequencing of peripheral blood. The study took place in China and was registered as a clinical trial. Findings and caveats that apply to the study as a whole: Sequencing and analysis were limited to the TCR beta chain. Persistent Graves' disease patients showed lower TCR Shannon entropy and fewer highly expanded clones than newly diagnosed patients, suggesting clonal expansion. The small sample size was acknowledged by the authors as a limitation that may reduce accuracy. Patients with persistent disease shared more public clonotypes (around 3,000) than newly diagnosed patients did (nearly 1,000). Because the primary lesion, thyroid tissue, could not be accessed, the study looked at peripheral blood alone.

The sample's time point label is to be understood as: newly diagnosed GD, antithyroid drugs for less than 3 months. RNA was extracted from PBMCs in TRIzol for both TCR sequencing and RNA sequencing. The diagnosis of Graves' disease followed American Thyroid Association guidelines. The patients came from an endocrinology department in Xi'an, China. Each patient gave around 9.2 milliliters of peripheral blood, collected in an EDTA anticoagulant tube. Ficoll Paque Plus density gradient separation was used to isolate PBMCs, and no additional T cell sorting was done. An Agilent 2100 Bioanalyzer and agarose gel were used to check RNA quality, and a NanoDrop 2000 was used to measure RNA concentration. The library was produced with multiplex PCR. The sequencer was an Illumina HiSeq 4000. TCR beta libraries were built with iRepertoire HTBI primers and Arm-PCR amplification of CDR3 regions. Before sequencing, the PCR products underwent gel purification. The original pipeline was this. Across samples, around 62 TRBV and 13 to 15 TRBJ segments were identified and used for gene usage analysis of CDR3 amino acid clonotypes. COPE and FqMerger were used to merge the filtered high-quality paired reads into contigs. BLAST was used to align contigs to IMGT TRBV, TRBD and TRBJ reference genes, with CDR3 defined following IMGT. Clonotypes above 0.1% frequency were classified as highly expanded clones. Repertoire diversity was measured by Shannon entropy, and V-J evenness by the Gini coefficient. Clonotypes shared by more than one individual were considered public. Using fastp at Q25 and MiXCR, TCRdb reprocessed the public reads and kept productive beta chains. Rows with a matching CDR3 protein are joined into one entry that keeps the most common DNA and genes. These V and J calls originate from TCRdb's pipeline instead of the authors' own analysis. The sample has roughly 500,000 distinct CDR3 sequences on record, 12% of them singletons. The ten largest account for over 7% of the sample.

This clonotype was counted only a few times. Its antigen specificity is not known. The input lacks base qualities; no much larger clone sits a single base away. The same specimen was also included in a second study, on T cells in Graves' hyperthyroidism and ophthalmopathy. The second paper states: Stable Graves' hyperthyroidism was defined as the absence of progression to ophthalmopathy over 18 months of follow-up. Hyperthyroidism patients were newly diagnosed, with disease duration under 2 months, and aged 18 to 65 years. Exclusion was applied to patients with uncontrolled infections, other autoimmune diseases, pregnancy or lactation. Diagnoses relied on clinical symptoms, serum thyroxine and TRAb, thyroid ultrasound and orbital computed tomography. The first round of RT-PCR for the TCR CDR3 was performed with the HTBI primer set and the Qiagen OneStep RT-PCR kit. Most expanded thyroid clonotypes (frequency above 0.001) were also detected in blood, suggesting blood repertoires may reflect thyroid immune responses. A model built on a 13 V-J signature distinguished ophthalmopathy from stable hyperthyroidism, reaching 85% to 90% sensitivity and 81.08% specificity in cross-validation and 80%/75% in testing. During validation, the model predicted progression to ophthalmopathy a median of around 6 months ahead of onset, with around 70% sensitivity and about 72% specificity. To identify distinguishing TCR V-J signatures, a discovery cohort of around 100 patients was used, comprising roughly 45 with Graves' ophthalmopathy and about 59 with stable Graves' hyperthyroidism. An independent validation cohort of under 20 hyperthyroidism patients and over 15 patients who later progressed to ophthalmopathy tested prospective prediction of ophthalmopathy. The 95 to 100 discovery patients were randomly split 7:3 into training and test sets. In several Graves' hyperthyroidism patients, the study also compared T-cell repertoires from thyroid tissue with T-cell repertoires from blood. Following sampling, methimazole starting at 30 mg daily was given to hyperthyroidism patients, and high-dose intravenous methylprednisolone was given to ophthalmopathy patients. The libraries were constructed in a second round of multiplex PCR and then size-selected and purified. Paired-end sequencing of the libraries was performed with 100 bp reads on an Illumina HiSeq2000. SOAPnuke was used to process the raw data, with reads discarded if the reads contained adapters or uncalled bases, had a mean Phred below 15, or lacked an exact constant-primer or identifier match. High-quality paired reads were merged with COPE v1.2.5, and unique nucleotide sequences were defined as clonotypes. MiTCR v1.1 was used to align the clonotypes against IMGT TRBV, TRBD and TRBJ reference segments. The analysis was restricted to V-J combinations with a frequency above 0.0001, which together covered over 99% of the repertoires. A TCS score was defined as the ratio of F50 (clonal expansion) to E x V (chaos), with BLOSUM62-based TCRdist applied between CDR3 peptides within each V-J. Welch's t-statistics and random forest reduced fewer than 600 V-J features to 13, which were used in a naive Bayes classifier (R e1071). Sample size was not statistically predetermined, and investigators were not blinded to group allocation. According to the paper, TCR Vbeta CDR3 sequencing was carried out on 120 to 150 peripheral blood samples, which came from approximately 43 ophthalmopathy, around 75 hyperthyroidism and roughly 17 progressor patients.

This sample comprised peripheral blood mononuclear cells (PBMCs), obtained at new diagnosis, from a patient treated with antithyroid drugs. The sequence was obtained from a woman aged 25 to 45 with Graves disease. Donor details come from another sample of the same person, matched by shared clones.

The CDR3 is CASSRDSFNTIYF. The nucleotides are TGTGCCAGCAGCCGGGACAGCTTTAACACCATATATTTT. The chain is encoded by TRBV6-1 joined to TRBJ1-3; 7 central bases correspond to TRBD1. Here V drops 6 bases and J drops 7 bases, and the junction holds 6 bases not matched to any gene. CDR1 and CDR2 were assigned from the germline V gene as MNHNS and SASEGT. Including the terminal cysteine and phenylalanine, the CDR3 comprises 13 residues. Only the CDR3 portion is preserved as DNA: 39 bases, with reading frame beginning at the first base.